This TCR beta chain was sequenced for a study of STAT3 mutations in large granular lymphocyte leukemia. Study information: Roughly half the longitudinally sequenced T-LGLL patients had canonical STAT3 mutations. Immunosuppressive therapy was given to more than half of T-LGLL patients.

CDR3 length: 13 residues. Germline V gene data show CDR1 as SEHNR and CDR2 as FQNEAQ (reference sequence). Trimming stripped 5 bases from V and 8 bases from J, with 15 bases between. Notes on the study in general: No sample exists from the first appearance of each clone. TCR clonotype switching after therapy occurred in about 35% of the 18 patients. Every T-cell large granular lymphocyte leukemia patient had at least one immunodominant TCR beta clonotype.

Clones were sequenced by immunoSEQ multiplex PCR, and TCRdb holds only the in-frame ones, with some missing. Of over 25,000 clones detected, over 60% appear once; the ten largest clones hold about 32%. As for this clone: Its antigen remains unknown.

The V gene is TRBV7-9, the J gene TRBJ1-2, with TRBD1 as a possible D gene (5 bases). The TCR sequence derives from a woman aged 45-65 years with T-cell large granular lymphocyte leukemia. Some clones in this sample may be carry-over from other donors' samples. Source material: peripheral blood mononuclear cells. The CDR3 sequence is CASSPSGARGYTF. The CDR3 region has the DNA TGTGCCAGCAGCCCCAGCGGGGCTAGGGGCTACACCTTC.